This T cell receptor (beta chain) was documented in a study of shared clonotypes between healthy human individuals. On this clone itself: What it recognizes is unknown.

Splitting of each subset's genomic DNA was done evenly across several immunoSEQ plates. Some clones are missing from TCRdb's copy, which holds only in-frame ones; the method was immunoSEQ multiplex PCR. The data contain approximately 620,000 clones, 97% of them singletons. This CDR3 region has 14 residues. The V gene lost 3 bases and the J gene lost 3 bases, with 11 bases spanning the gap. The germline V gene encodes CDR1 LNHDA and CDR2 SQIVND (reference sequence). General observations from the study: Clonotype sharing across donors was expected to vary with sequencing depth.

This receptor was identified in a woman aged 25-40 years in good health. Material: naive CD4+ T cells sorted from blood. Subset meaning: CD45RA+ positively selected. The rearrangement uses TRBV19 and TRBJ1-2; D gene uncertain. The CDR3 loop is CASSILGWDYGYTF. CDR3 nucleotide sequence: TGTGCCAGTAGTATTCTAGGGTGGGACTATGGCTACACCTTC.